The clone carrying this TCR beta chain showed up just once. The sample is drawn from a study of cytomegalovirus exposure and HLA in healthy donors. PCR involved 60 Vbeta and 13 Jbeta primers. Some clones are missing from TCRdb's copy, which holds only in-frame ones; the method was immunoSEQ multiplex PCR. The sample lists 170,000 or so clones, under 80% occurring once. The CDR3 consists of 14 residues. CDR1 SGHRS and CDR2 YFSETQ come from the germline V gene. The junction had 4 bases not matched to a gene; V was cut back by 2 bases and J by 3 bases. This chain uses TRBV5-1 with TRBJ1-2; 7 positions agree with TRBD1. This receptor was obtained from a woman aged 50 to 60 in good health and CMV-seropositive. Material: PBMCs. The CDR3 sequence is CASSFYRGDYGYTF. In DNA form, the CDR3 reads TGCGCCAGCAGCTTTTACAGGGGTGACTATGGCTACACCTTC.